This TCR beta chain was recorded in a study of T cell responses to AZD1222 COVID-19 vaccine (dated by TCRdb to the early 2020s). Concerning the study at large: TCR sequencing was performed for 230 to 250 trial participants, of whom some 200 were given two doses of AZD1222 and some 26 were given two doses of MenACWY control vaccine. Trial participants were enrolled by age into subgroups of 18-55, 56-69 and 70-plus years, and 148, 28 and 57 TCR-sequenced participants, respectively, were included in these subgroups.

What the time point label conveys for this sample: about 28 days (+/-7) after the second vaccine dose. The treatment or condition label of this sample denotes: meningococcal conjugate vaccine given as trial control. Vaccinee samples were obtained from the UK trials COV001 and COV002, which included a single-blind randomized controlled phase 2/3 trial of AZD1222 (ChAdOx1 nCoV-19) in healthy adults. Trial participant PBMC samples were collected at day 0 and day 28 after the second dose for TCRbeta chain sequencing. What the study reported, not specific to this receptor: In the small 56-69-year group, the increase in depth fell short of significance, most likely because of low power. Only five or six AZD1222 recipients were SARS-CoV-2 seropositive at baseline, limiting conclusions about previously exposed vaccinees. After two AZD1222 doses, both the breadth and the depth of spike-specific TCRs were significantly higher than at day 0 and than in MenACWY recipients. CD4 TCRs associated with the vaccine covered the entire spike protein, and the dominant responses were in regions 160-218 and 743-854. Reportedly, close to half of the unique spike-specific TCRs recognized epitopes lying outside the regions that are mutated in the B.1.351 and B.1.1.7 variants. Because no day 14 peak-response samples were available, the repertoires could be characterized only after the peak T cell response. Participants were mostly white British, with more females than males. The authors suggested clonal diversity may have been underestimated.

The CDR3 regions of human TCRbeta chains were subjected to immunosequencing. The original methods were these. TCRs in the repertoires were compared against a reference library of SARS-CoV-2-specific TCRs that had been generated with the MIRA antigen-specificity platform. Breadth was defined as the fraction of unique TCRs that were SARS-CoV-2-associated, and depth was defined as the fraction of total T cells that were SARS-CoV-2-associated. Using the MIRA data, each spike-specific TCR was assigned both to the spike region to which the TCR was reactive and to a CD4 or CD8 class. Log10-transformed breadth and depth values were compared by one-way ANOVA with Sidak's multiple comparisons tests. Sourced from immuneACCESS, this table was stored by TCRdb with only in-frame sequences that have V and J called. A share of the clones is absent; for the studies checked, an unresolved V gene accounts for under half, and the remainder has no known explanation. V and J calls plus clone size are reproduced from that table; the DNA served to infer D and trimming. The sample yields 170,000 or so clones; around 93% were counted once. The leading ten clones occupy roughly 1% of the sample.

Looking up the germline V gene yields CDR1 SGDLS and CDR2 YYNGEE. There are 14 amino acids in the CDR3, from cysteine to phenylalanine inclusive. Just the 42-base CDR3 DNA is kept, in frame starting at base 1. Trimming removed 4 bases from V and 5 bases from J, leaving 15 bases between the germline ends. Comment on this clone: Its antigen remains undetermined. No much larger clonotype is one base removed from it; base qualities were not supplied.

The rearrangement combines TRBV9 with TRBJ2-5, with a tentative D gene TRBD1 over 6 matching bases. The TCR originated in an adult who received the MenACWY meningococcal vaccine as a control. This sample comprised peripheral blood, obtained 28 days after the second dose of the MenACWY control vaccine. CDR3 sequence: CASSQQGVGETQYF. The nucleotide sequence is TGTGCCAGCAGCCAACAGGGAGTGGGGGAGACCCAGTACTTC.